This T cell receptor (beta chain) emerged from a study of blood T cell repertoires in COVID-19. This CDR3 spans 14 amino acids. V shed 3 bases and J shed 3 bases, with 9 bases lying between them. Germline lookup yields CDR1 MGHRA and CDR2 YSYEKL. Libraries were prepared by immunoSEQ multiplex PCR; TCRdb keeps only in-frame clonotypes and omits some of them. This table has roughly 200,000 clones, about four fifths appearing once. The receptor was isolated from a man in his sixties with acute or convalescent COVID-19. The rearrangement links TRBV4-1 to TRBJ1-5; D gene ambiguous. The sequencing input was peripheral blood. CDR3 DNA sequence: TGCGCCAGCAGCCAGGAGGGTGTCAATCAGCCCCAGCATTTT. This codes for CASSQEGVNQPQHF.